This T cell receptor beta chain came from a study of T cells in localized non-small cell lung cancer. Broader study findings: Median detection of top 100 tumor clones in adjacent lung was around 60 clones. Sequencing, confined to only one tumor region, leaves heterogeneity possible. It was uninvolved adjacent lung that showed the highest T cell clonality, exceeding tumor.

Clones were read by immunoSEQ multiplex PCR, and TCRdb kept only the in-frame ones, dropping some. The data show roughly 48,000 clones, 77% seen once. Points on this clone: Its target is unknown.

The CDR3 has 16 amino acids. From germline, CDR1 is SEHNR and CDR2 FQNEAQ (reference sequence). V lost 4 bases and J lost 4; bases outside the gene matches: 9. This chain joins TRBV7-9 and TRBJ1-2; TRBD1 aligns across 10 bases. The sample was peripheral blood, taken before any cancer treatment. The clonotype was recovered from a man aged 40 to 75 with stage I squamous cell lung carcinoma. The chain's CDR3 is CASSSTGTGAGYGYTF. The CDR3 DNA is TGTGCCAGCAGCTCGACCGGGACAGGGGCCGGCTATGGCTACACCTTC.